This T cell receptor (beta chain) originates from a study of identical twins. Findings of the study overall: The models systematically underestimated how much out-of-frame TCR alpha was shared in monozygotic twins.

Using its own MiXCR run on the 5' RACE reads, TCRdb lists one record per CDR3 protein. The sample shows 200,000 to 250,000 distinct CDR3 sequences, approximately 8.3% of them seen only once. This clonotype was detected ten times or more. Its target is unknown. Only healthy Caucasians were enrolled as donors. These same records also appear under a second study, on yellow fever vaccine responses in identical twins.

The sample comprised memory (CD45RO+) T cells sorted from blood. This clonotype was sampled from a woman in her late teens or twenties in good health.

CDR3 residues: CASSLIPAGGLEQFF. The CDR3 nucleotides are TGTGCCAGCAGTTTAATCCCAGCGGGGGGGCTGGAGCAGTTCTTC. The chain carries TRBV27 and TRBJ2-1, with 10 bases fitting TRBD2. Germline V gene lookup returns CDR1 MNHEY and CDR2 SMNVEV (reference sequence). V gave up 2 bases and J gave up 10 bases; unmatched junction bases: 8. The CDR3 sequence is 15 residues long.